This TCR beta chain is drawn from a study of radiotherapy plus CTLA-4 blockade in lung cancer. Trimming shortened V by 0 bases and J by 2 bases, and 12 bases separated the two germline ends. This CDR3 has 15 residues. The germline gives CDR1 SGHNT, CDR2 YYREEE (reference sequence). Study findings and constraints: Among blood TCR repertoires after radiotherapy plus ipilimumab, tumor-derived clones expanded.

This clone was seen only a few times. Its antigen remains unknown. Data came from immunoSEQ multiplex PCR; TCRdb stores just in-frame clones and leaves some out. The profile shows some 67,000 clones, 70% to 80% of them singletons. The receptor was isolated from a human donor with non-small cell lung cancer whose response to radiotherapy plus ipilimumab could not be evaluated. Some clones in this sample may be carry-over from other donors' samples. The chain employs TRBV5-4 and TRBJ2-7; weak D call: TRBD1 (6 bases). The source material was peripheral blood, sampled from a patient treated with radiotherapy plus ipilimumab. CDR3 sequence reads: CASSLGGTWTYEQYF. Here the CDR3 DNA reads TGTGCCAGCAGCTTGGGGGGGACATGGACCTACGAGCAGTACTTC.